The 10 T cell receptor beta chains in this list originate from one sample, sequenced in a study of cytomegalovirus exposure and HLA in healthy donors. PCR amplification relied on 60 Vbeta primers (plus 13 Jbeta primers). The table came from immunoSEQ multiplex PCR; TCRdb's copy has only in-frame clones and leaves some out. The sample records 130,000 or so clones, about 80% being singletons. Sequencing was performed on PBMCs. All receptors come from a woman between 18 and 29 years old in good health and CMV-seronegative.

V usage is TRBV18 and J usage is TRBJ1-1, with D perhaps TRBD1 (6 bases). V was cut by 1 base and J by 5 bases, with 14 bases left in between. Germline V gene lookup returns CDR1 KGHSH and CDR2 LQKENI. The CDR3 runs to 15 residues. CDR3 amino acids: CASSPLAGAKTEAFF. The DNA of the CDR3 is TGTGCCAGCTCACCACTAGCAGGGGCTAAAACTGAAGCTTTCTTT.

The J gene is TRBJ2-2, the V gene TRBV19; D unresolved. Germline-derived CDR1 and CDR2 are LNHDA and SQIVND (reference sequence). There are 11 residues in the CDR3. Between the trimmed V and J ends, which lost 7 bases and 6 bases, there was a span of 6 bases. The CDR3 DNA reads TGTGCCAGTACCCATGCCGGGGAGCTGTTTTTT. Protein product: CASTHAGELFF.

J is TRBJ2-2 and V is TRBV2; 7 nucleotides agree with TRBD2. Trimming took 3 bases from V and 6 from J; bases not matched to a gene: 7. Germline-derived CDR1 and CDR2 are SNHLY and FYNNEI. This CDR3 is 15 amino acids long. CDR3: CASSEGRERPGELFF. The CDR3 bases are TGTGCCAGCAGTGAGGGGCGGGAGAGGCCCGGGGAGCTGTTTTTT.

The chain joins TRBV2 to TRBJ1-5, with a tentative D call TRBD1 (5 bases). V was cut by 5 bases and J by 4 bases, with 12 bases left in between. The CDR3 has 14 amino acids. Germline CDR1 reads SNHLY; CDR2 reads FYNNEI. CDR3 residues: CASSRQGGNQPQHF. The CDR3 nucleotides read TGTGCCAGCAGTCGGCAGGGAGGTAATCAGCCCCAGCATTTT.

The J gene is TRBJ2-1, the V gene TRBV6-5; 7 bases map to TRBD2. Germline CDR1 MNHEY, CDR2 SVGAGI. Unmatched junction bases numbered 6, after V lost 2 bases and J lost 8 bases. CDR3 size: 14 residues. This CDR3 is CASSYVGGVDEQFF. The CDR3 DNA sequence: TGTGCCAGCAGTTACGTTGGGGGGGTGGATGAGCAGTTCTTC.

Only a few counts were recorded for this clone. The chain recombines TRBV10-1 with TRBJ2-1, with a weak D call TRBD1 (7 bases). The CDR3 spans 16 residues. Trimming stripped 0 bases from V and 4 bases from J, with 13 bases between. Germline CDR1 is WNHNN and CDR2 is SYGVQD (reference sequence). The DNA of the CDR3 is TGCGCCAGCAGTGAGTCACAGGGGACTTTATACAATGAGCAGTTCTTC. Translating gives CASSESQGTLYNEQFF.

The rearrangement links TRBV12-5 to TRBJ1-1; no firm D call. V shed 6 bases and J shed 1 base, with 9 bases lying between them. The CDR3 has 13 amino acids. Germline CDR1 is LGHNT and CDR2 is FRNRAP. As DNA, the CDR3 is TGTGCTAGTGGGATCGGTGGGAACACTGAAGCTTTCTTT. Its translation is CASGIGGNTEAFF.

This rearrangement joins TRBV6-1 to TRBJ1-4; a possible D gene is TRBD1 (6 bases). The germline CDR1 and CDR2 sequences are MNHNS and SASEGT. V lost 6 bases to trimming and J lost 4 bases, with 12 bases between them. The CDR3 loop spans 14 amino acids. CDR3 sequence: CASRVTGVNEKLFF. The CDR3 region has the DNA TGTGCCAGCAGGGTGACAGGAGTTAATGAAAAACTGTTTTTT.

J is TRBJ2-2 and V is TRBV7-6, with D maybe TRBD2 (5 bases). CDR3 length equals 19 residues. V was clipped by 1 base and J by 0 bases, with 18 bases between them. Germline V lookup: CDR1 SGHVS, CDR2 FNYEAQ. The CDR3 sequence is CASSLEFGEKLTNTGELFF. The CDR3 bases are TGTGCCAGCAGCTTAGAGTTCGGGGAGAAACTTACGAACACCGGGGAGCTGTTTTTT.

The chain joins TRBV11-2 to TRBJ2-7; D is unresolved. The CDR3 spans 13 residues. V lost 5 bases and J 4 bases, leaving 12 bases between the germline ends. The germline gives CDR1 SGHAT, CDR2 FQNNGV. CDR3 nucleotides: TGTGCCAGCAGCCTCTCGTCAACATACGAGCAGTACTTC. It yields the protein CASSLSSTYEQYF.